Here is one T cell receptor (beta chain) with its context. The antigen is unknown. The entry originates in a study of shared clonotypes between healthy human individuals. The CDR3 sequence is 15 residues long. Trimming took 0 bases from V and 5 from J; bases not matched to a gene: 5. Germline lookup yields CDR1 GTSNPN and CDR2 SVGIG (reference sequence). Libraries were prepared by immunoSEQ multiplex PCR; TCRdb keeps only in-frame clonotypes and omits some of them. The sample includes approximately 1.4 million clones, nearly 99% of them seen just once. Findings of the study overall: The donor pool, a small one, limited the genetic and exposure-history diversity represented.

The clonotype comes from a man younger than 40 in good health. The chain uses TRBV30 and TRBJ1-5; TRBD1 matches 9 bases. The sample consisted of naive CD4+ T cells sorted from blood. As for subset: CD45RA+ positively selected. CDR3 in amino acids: CAWSVSTGGYQPQHF. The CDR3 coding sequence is TGTGCCTGGAGTGTATCGACAGGGGGTTATCAGCCCCAGCATTTT.